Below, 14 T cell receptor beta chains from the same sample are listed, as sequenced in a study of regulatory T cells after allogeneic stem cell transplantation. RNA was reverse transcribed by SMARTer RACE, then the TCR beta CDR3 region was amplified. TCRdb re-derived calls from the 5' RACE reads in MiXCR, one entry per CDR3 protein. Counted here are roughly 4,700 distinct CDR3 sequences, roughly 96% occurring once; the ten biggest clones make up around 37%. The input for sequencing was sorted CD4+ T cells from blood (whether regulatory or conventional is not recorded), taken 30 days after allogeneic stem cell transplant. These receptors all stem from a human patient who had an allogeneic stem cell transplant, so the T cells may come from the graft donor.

This CDR3 reads CASSAYHRDEQYF. DNA of the CDR3: TGCGCCAGCAGCGCGTACCACAGGGACGAGCAGTACTTC. This chain links TRBV5-1 with TRBJ2-7; D may be TRBD1 (6 bases). Germline CDR1 reads SGHRS; CDR2 reads YFSETQ. Trimming stripped 4 bases from V and 5 bases from J, with 13 bases between. The CDR3 length is 13 residues.

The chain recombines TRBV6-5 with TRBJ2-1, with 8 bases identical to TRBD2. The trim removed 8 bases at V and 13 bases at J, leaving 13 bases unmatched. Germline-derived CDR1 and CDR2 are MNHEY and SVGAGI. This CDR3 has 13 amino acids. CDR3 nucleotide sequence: TGTGCCAGCCGTCGGGGGGGCAAAAATAAACAGTTCTTC. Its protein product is CASRRGGKNKQFF.

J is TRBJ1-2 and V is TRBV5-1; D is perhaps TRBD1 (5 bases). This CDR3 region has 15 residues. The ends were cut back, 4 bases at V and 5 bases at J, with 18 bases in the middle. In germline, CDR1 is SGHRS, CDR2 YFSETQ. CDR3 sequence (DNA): TGCGCCAGCAGCGTGAGGGGAGACGCGAATTATGGCTACACCTTC. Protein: CASSVRGDANYGYTF.

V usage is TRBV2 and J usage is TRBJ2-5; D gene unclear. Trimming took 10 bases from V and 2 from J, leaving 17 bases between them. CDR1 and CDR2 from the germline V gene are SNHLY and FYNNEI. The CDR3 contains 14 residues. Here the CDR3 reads CATSTQNGQETQYF. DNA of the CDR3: TGTGCCACCAGCACGCAGAACGGACAAGAGACCCAGTACTTC.

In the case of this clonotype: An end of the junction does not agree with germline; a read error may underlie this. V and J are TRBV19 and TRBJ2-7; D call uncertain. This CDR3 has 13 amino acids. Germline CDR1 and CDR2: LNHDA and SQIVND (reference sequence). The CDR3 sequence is CASRMGIASQQYF. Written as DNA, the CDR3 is TGTGCCAGTCGTATGGGTATCGCCTCACAGCAGTACTTC.

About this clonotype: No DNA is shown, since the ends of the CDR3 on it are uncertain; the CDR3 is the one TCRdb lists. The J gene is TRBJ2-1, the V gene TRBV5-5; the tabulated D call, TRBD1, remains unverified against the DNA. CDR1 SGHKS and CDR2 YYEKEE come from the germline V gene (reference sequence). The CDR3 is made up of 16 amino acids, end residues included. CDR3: CDRNLVAGGASSEECF.

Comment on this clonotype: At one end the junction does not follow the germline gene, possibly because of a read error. The DNA of the CDR3 is TGCAGTGCTAGGGGCCGGGGGCCCCGGGAGACGCAGTACTTC. This encodes CSARGRGPRETQYF. The chain uses TRBV20-1 and TRBJ2-5, with D perhaps matching TRBD1 or TRBD2 (6 bases each). The V gene's germline CDR1 is DFQATT and CDR2 SNEGSKA (reference sequence). The CDR3 is made up of 14 amino acids.

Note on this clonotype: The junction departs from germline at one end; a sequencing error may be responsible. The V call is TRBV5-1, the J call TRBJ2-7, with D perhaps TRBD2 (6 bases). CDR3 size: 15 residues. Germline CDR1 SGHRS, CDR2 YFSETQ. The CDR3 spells CASSWLAGYMNEQYF. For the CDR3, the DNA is TGCGCTAGCAGCTGGCTGGCGGGATACATGAACGAGCAGTACTTC.

CDR3 loop: CASRLREDADYEYTF. In DNA form, the CDR3 reads TGCGCCAGCAGGTTGAGGGAGGACGCGGATTATGAGTACACCTTC. The V call is TRBV5-1, the J call TRBJ1-2; the D is unclear. Germline V gene sequence: CDR1 SGHRS, CDR2 YFSETQ. CDR3 length: 15 residues. Trimming shortened V by 5 bases and J by 11 bases, and 25 bases separated the two germline ends.

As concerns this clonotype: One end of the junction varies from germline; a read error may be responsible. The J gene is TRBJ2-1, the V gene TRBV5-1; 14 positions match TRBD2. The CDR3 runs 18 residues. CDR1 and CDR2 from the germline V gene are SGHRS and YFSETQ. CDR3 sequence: CAGSLGTSGSFSDKEQFF. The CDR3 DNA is TGCGCCGGCAGCTTGGGGACTAGCGGGAGTTTCTCCGACAAGGAGCAGTTCTTC.

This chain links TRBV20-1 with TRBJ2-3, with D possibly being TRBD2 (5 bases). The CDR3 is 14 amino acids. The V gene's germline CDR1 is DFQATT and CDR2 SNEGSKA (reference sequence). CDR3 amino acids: CTSSLIAFDDTQYF. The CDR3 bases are TGCACTAGCAGCTTGATCGCGTTTGATGATACGCAGTATTTT.

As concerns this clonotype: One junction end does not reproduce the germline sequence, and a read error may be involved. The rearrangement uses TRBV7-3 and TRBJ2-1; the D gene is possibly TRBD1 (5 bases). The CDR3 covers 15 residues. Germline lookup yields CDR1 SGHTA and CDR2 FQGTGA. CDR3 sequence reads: CASSITGPYNNEQFF. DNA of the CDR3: TGTGCCAGCAGCATAACAGGCCCATATAACAATGAGCAGTTCTTC.

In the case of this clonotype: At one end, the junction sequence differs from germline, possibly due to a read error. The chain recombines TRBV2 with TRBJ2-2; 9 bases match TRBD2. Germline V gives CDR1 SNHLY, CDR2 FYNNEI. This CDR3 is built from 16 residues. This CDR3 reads CSISVDLAGLVGERLF. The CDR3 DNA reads TGTTCCATCAGTGTCGATCTAGCGGGGTTGGTAGGGGAGCGTTTGTTT.

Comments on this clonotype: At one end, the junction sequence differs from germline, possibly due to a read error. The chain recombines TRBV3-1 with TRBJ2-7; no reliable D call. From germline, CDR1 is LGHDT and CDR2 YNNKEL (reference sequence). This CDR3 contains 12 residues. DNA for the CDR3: TGCACCAGCAGCCCAGATTACGATGAGCAGTACTTC. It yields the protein CTSSPDYDEQYF.